This T cell receptor (beta chain) was sequenced during a study of cytomegalovirus exposure and HLA in healthy donors. Notes on the study in general: Donors belonging to an Asian-associated ancestry cluster reportedly showed fewer N-insertions in productive TCRs than the approximately 670-donor mean, according to what a later analysis found. Within the data, a cluster of highly shared sequence variants was likely a sequencing artifact. The study flagged about 150 TCR beta chains as cytomegalovirus-associated.

Concerning this clone: Its cognate antigen is unknown.

Germline V gene data show CDR1 as MNHNY and CDR2 as SVGAGI (reference sequence). The length of the CDR3 is 16 residues. With V trimmed by 4 bases and J by 5 bases, 10 bases remained unmatched. With 60 Vbeta and 13 Jbeta primers, the PCR was carried out. As originally analysed: A follow-up analysis tallied tens of millions of unique TCR beta chains, roughly 11 million shared. Clones were sequenced by immunoSEQ multiplex PCR, and TCRdb holds only the in-frame ones, with some missing. V and J calls and clone size come straight from that table; D and trimming were deduced from the DNA. The data show 210,000 or so clones, with approximately 79% seen just once and about 1.8% held by the top ten.

Input material: PBMCs. The sequence was obtained from a man aged 18 to 29 in good health and CMV-seronegative. The chain uses TRBV6-6 and TRBJ1-2; 10 bases are shared with TRBD1. CDR3 sequence: CASSFRDRGQGYGYTF. Here the CDR3 DNA reads TGTGCCAGCAGTTTTCGGGACAGGGGCCAGGGGTATGGCTACACCTTC.